This TCR beta chain was sequenced in a study of blood T cell repertoires in COVID-19. In the original analysis: Scientists estimated how many nucleated cells there were by amplifying reference gene primers. Profiled with immunoSEQ multiplex PCR; TCRdb holds only in-frame clones, not every one. V, J and clone size derive from that table, while D and trimming were established from the DNA sequence. The sample holds about 400,000 clones, 89% seen once. This clone occurred once. The CDR3 has 16 residues. In germline, CDR1 is SGHTA, CDR2 FQGNSA. The ends were cut back, 5 bases at V and 5 bases at J, with 21 bases in the middle.

This chain links TRBV7-2 with TRBJ1-2, with D possibly being TRBD1 (6 bases). The receptor was isolated from a woman aged 25 to 39 who had recovered from COVID-19. Sequenced material: PBMCs or T cells enriched from blood (not recorded which). CDR3 amino acids: CASSPGLGQTTYGYTF. CDR3 DNA sequence: TGTGCCAGCAGCCCAGGGCTAGGACAGACTACTTATGGCTACACCTTC.